The 15 T cell receptor beta chains below come from one sample, sequenced in a study of blood T cell repertoires in COVID-19. Data came from immunoSEQ multiplex PCR; TCRdb stores just in-frame clones and leaves some out. The sample lists some 65,000 clones, about 85% occurring once. Sequencing input: peripheral blood. These receptors all stem from an elderly man with acute or convalescent COVID-19.

This chain joins TRBV11-3 and TRBJ1-3; possible D gene TRBD1, 5 bases. Germline V gene sequence: CDR1 SGHNT, CDR2 YENEEA. The CDR3 has 15 amino acids. V gave up 2 bases and J gave up 0 bases, with 8 bases separating them. CDR3 residues: CASSLSGTSGNTIYF. The CDR3 DNA sequence: TGTGCCAGCAGCTTAAGCGGGACCTCTGGAAACACCATATATTTT.

Note on this clone: The sample carries other DNA sequences with the same CDR3. The chain joins TRBV7-9 to TRBJ2-1; 8 positions agree with TRBD1. Germline CDR1 and CDR2: SEHNR and FQNEAQ (reference sequence). CDR3 length equals 15 residues. After removal of 1 base from V and 3 bases from J, the junction contained 2 bases not matched to a gene. CDR3 in amino acids: CASSLGTGNYNEQFF. CDR3 DNA sequence: TGTGCCAGCAGCTTAGGGACAGGGAACTACAATGAGCAGTTCTTC.

The rearrangement links TRBV19 to TRBJ2-2; 9 nucleotides match TRBD2. The junction had 6 bases not matched to a gene; V was cut back by 7 bases and J by 0 bases. The CDR3 runs to 16 residues. CDR1 LNHDA and CDR2 SQIVND come from the germline V gene (reference sequence). This CDR3 is CASKWQRGANTGELFF. The CDR3 DNA reads TGTGCCAGTAAGTGGCAGCGGGGGGCGAACACCGGGGAGCTGTTTTTT.

The rearrangement links TRBV11-2 to TRBJ2-7, with TRBD2 matching over 7 bases. The CDR3 spans 15 residues. After removal of 1 base from V and 3 bases from J, the junction contained 6 bases not matched to a gene. Germline assignment: CDR1 SGHAT and CDR2 FQNNGV. CDR3 in amino acids: CASSLVAGAVYEQYF. In DNA form, the CDR3 reads TGTGCCAGCAGCTTAGTGGCGGGAGCAGTCTACGAGCAGTACTTC. The entire variable domain, with the rest obtained from reference TRBV11-2 and TRBJ2-7, is as follows: EAGVAQSPRYKIIEKRQSVAFWCNPISGHATLYWYQQILGQGPKLLIQFQNNGVVDDSQLPKDRFSAERLKGVDSTLKIQPAKLEDSAVYLCASSLVAGAVYEQYFGPGTRLTVT.

The genes are TRBV29-1 and TRBJ2-5, with 9 bases identical to TRBD2. The CDR3 has 13 residues. Per the germline V gene, CDR1 is SQVTM and CDR2 is ANQGSEA. Losses at the gene ends were 7 bases for V and 5 bases for J; bases not matched to a gene: 8. CDR3 DNA: TGCAGCGACGTACTAGCGGGTAGGGAGACCCAGTACTTC. Residues: CSDVLAGRETQYF.

This rearrangement joins TRBV4-3 to TRBJ2-3; D is undetermined. Deletions cut 0 bases from V and 2 bases from J, with 15 bases between. This CDR3 contains 17 residues. Germline V gene lookup returns CDR1 LGHNA and CDR2 YSLEER. The CDR3 here is CASSQDLTVVYTDTQYF. In DNA form, the CDR3 reads TGCGCCAGCAGCCAAGATCTAACGGTCGTTTACACAGATACGCAGTATTTT.

The V gene is TRBV10-3, the J gene TRBJ2-1; TRBD1 matches at 9 bases. This CDR3 has 16 amino acids. After removal of 4 bases from V and 1 base from J, the junction contained 5 bases not matched to a gene. The germline CDR1 and CDR2 sequences are ENHRY and SYGVKD. CDR3 region: CAISGSGTGSYNEQFF. CDR3 DNA sequence: TGTGCCATCAGTGGTTCCGGGACAGGGTCCTACAATGAGCAGTTCTTC.

The genes are TRBV14 and TRBJ1-3; 9 positions agree with TRBD1. In germline, CDR1 is SGHDN, CDR2 FVKESK. The junction had 3 bases not matched to a gene; V was cut back by 3 bases and J by 0 bases. The CDR3 contains 16 residues. CDR3 coding DNA: TGTGCCAGCAGCCAGTTGGGACAGGGCTCTGGAAACACCATATATTTT. Translating gives CASSQLGQGSGNTIYF.

The chain links TRBV2 to TRBJ1-2; TRBD1 agrees at 10 bases. The length of the CDR3 is 16 residues. Germline CDR1 reads SNHLY; CDR2 reads FYNNEI. Losses at the gene ends were 1 base for V and 8 bases for J; bases not matched to a gene: 10. The CDR3 nucleotides are TGTGCCAGCAGTGAAGAATTGGGACAGGGGCATAGGGGCTACACCTTC. This codes for CASSEELGQGHRGYTF.

The chain links TRBV28 to TRBJ2-6, with no clear D. Germline V gene sequence: CDR1 MDHEN, CDR2 SYDVKM. V was clipped by 2 bases and J by 4 bases, with 9 bases between them. CDR3 length equals 15 residues. The CDR3 coding sequence is TGTGCCAGCAGTTTAAATCAGGCCGGGGCCAACGTCCTGACTTTC. The encoded protein is CASSLNQAGANVLTF.

The V call is TRBV5-1, the J call TRBJ1-1; 7 nucleotides match TRBD1. Germline V gene lookup returns CDR1 SGHRS and CDR2 YFSETQ. Losses at the gene ends were 0 bases for V and 7 bases for J; bases not matched to a gene: 3. The CDR3 runs to 13 residues. CDR3 region: CASSLGGGREAFF. The CDR3 nucleotides read TGCGCCAGCAGCTTGGGAGGGGGCCGTGAAGCTTTCTTT.

The chain has TRBV9 and TRBJ1-1; no clear D gene. Per the germline V gene, CDR1 is SGDLS and CDR2 is YYNGEE. Trimming removed 4 bases at V and 0 bases at J, with 4 bases between. This CDR3 contains 12 residues. The CDR3 region has the DNA TGTGCCAGCAGCCCTATGAACACTGAAGCTTTCTTT. Translated, it gives CASSPMNTEAFF.

This chain joins TRBV25-1 and TRBJ2-7; 9 bases are a match to TRBD1. The length of the CDR3 is 17 residues. CDR1 is MGHDK, CDR2 SYGVNS, per germline. V trimming: 3 bases; J trimming: 0 bases; junction bases outside the gene matches: 9. The CDR3 here is CASSDSKQGASSYEQYF. DNA for the CDR3: TGTGCCAGCAGTGACTCCAAACAGGGGGCTAGCTCCTACGAGCAGTACTTC.

This clone has only a few counts. This chain joins TRBV27 and TRBJ1-2, with TRBD1 identical over 8 bases. V was clipped by 3 bases and J by 4 bases; unmatched bases: 10. The length of the CDR3 is 16 residues. CDR1 is MNHEY and CDR2 is SMNVEV in the germline V gene (reference sequence). The CDR3 protein is CASSFAGQGGSYGYTF. The DNA of the CDR3 is TGTGCCAGCAGTTTTGCTGGACAGGGTGGTAGCTATGGCTACACCTTC.

This clone showed up just a few times. This sequence joins TRBV10-2 and TRBJ2-2, with 7 bases fitting TRBD2. There are 15 residues in the CDR3. Per germline, CDR1 WSHSY and CDR2 SAAADI. Trimming took 3 bases from V and 1 from J; bases not matched to a gene: 2. The CDR3 nucleotides read TGCGCCAGCAGTGACGGGGGGAGGAACACCGGGGAGCTGTTTTTT. It translates to CASSDGGRNTGELFF.